Included here is one TCR beta chain sequence, with context. Which antigen it targets is not known. Per-base quality was not reported, and no clone a single base away is much larger than it. The germline V gene (reference sequence) gives CDR1 as SEHNR and CDR2 as FQNEAQ. From the cysteine through the phenylalanine, the CDR3 covers 16 amino acids. CDR3 DNA is the only sequence kept; it has 48 bases, read in frame from the first base. Trimming accounts for 2 bases at V and 5 bases at J, while the number of junction bases matched to no gene is 8. The source of the sample is a study of blood T cell repertoires in COVID-19 (dated by TCRdb to about 2020). At the level of the whole study: Samples from collaborators originated in the United States, Italy and Spain and spanned both the acute and convalescent phases of COVID-19. Sample metadata almost always included a de-identified subject ID, COVID-19 status, age in years and sex. The samples were drawn from two sources: the first 160 participants of the ongoing ImmuneRACE study, and 1,200 or so subjects contributed by 6 global collaborators. A freely available public database, intended as a resource for researchers studying the immune response to SARS-CoV-2, is where the repertoires were released. The prospective study material was composed of cDNA or gDNA derived from T cells, B-cell-depleted T cells, or PBMCs. The dataset comprised deeply sampled blood TCRbeta repertoires from subjects exposed to, actively infected with, or recovered from COVID-19. Where available, HLA class I and class II types were obtained from metadata supplied by the sample provider rather than from assay-based typing.

Collaborating institutions collected whole blood in K2EDTA tubes following their own protocols. For TCRbeta analysis, collaborators shipped samples in one of three forms: frozen whole blood, isolated PBMCs, or DNA extracted from either of those sample types. General conclusions and limits of the study: Clinical and demographic metadata were provided uncurated, with the amount varying by source and participant.

TCRbeta CDR3 regions were amplified from genomic DNA using the immunoSEQ Assay, a bias-controlled multiplex PCR. Per the source publication's procedure: Within the assay, amplification of reference gene primers was used to estimate how many nucleated cells each sample contained. To quantify the absolute abundance of each unique TCRbeta CDR3 rearrangement, sequence reads were collapsed and filtered. For each sample, productive Simpson clonality was calculated as the square root of Simpson's diversity index over productive rearrangements. TCRdb limited this immuneACCESS table to in-frame rearrangements with V and J called. A share of clones is missing; checked studies link under half to unresolved V genes, and the rest is unexplained. The V and J calls and the clone size are those of that table, but D and trimming were determined from the DNA. Present in this sample are about 220,000 clones, roughly 85% of which were seen just once. The ten biggest clones cover 3.6% of the sample.

The material sequenced was peripheral blood. The chain employs TRBV7-9 and TRBJ2-1; 8 junctional bases match TRBD1. The receptor was isolated from a woman older than 75 with acute or convalescent COVID-19. For the CDR3, the sequence is CASSLTTGVVDNEQFF. The DNA sequence is as follows: TGTGCCAGCAGCTTAACGACAGGGGTGGTCGACAATGAGCAGTTCTTC.